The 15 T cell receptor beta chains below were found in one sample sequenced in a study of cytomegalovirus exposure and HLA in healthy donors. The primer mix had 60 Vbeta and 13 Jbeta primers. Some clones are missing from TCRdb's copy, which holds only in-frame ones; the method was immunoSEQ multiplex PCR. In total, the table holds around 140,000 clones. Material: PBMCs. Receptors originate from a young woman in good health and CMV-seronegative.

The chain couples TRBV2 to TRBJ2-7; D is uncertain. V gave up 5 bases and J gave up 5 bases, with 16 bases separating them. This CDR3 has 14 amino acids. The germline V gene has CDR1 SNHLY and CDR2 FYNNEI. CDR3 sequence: CASSLRRLADEQYF. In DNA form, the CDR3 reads TGTGCCAGCAGTTTGCGGAGACTGGCTGACGAGCAGTACTTC. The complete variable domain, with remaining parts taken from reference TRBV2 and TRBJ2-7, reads EPEVTQTPSHQVTQMGQEVILRCVPISNHLYFYWYRQILGQKVEFLVSFYNNEISEKSEIFDDQFSVERPDGSNFTLKIRSTKLEDSAMYFCASSLRRLADEQYFGPGTRLTVT.

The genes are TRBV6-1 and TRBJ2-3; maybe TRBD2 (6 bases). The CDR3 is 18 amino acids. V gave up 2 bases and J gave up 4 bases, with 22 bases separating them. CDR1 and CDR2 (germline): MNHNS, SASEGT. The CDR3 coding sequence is TGTGCCAGCAGTGAACTGGCCTGGGGAGGCGGTATCGCAGATACGCAGTATTTT. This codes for CASSELAWGGGIADTQYF.

The CDR3 region has the DNA TGCGCCAGCAGCGTGGGACTAGCGGGAGGAAAAGCAGATACGCAGTATTTT. Encoded protein: CASSVGLAGGKADTQYF. The chain has TRBV5-1 and TRBJ2-3; TRBD2 agrees at 15 bases. There are 17 residues in the CDR3. With 4 bases clipped from V and 4 bases from J, the junction kept 7 bases outside the gene matches. In germline, CDR1 is SGHRS, CDR2 YFSETQ.

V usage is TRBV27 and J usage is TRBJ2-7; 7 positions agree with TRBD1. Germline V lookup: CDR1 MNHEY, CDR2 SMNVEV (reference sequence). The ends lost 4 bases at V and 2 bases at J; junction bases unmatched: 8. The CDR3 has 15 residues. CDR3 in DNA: TGTGCCAGCAGTTCGGTACGACAGGGACCCTACGAGCAGTACTTC. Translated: CASSSVRQGPYEQYF.

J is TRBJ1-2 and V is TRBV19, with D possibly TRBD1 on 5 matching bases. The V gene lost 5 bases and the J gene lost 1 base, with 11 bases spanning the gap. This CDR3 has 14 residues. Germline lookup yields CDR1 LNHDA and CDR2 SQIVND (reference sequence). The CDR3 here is CASSPRQNNYGYTF. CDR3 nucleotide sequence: TGTGCCAGTAGTCCTAGACAGAATAACTATGGCTACACCTTC. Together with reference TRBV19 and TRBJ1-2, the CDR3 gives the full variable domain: DGGITQSPKYLFRKEGQNVTLSCEQNLNHDAMYWYRQDPGQGLRLIYYSQIVNDFQKGDIAEGYSVSREKKESFPLTVTSAQKNPTAFYLCASSPRQNNYGYTFGSGTRLTVV.

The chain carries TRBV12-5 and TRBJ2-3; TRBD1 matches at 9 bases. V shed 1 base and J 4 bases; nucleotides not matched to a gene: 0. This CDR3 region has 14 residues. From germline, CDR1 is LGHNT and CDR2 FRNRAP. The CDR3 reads CASGLGQGADTQYF. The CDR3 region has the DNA TGTGCTAGTGGTTTGGGACAGGGGGCAGATACGCAGTATTTT. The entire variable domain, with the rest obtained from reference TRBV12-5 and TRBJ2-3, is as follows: DARVTQTPRHKVTEMGQEVTMRCQPILGHNTVFWYRQTMMQGLELLAYFRNRAPLDDSGMPKDRFSAEMPDATLATLKIQPSEPRDSAVYFCASGLGQGADTQYFGPGTRLTVL.

The CDR3 DNA follows: TGCGCCAGCAGCCAACAGGCCCGCTCCTACAATGAGCAGTTCTTC. Encoded protein: CASSQQARSYNEQFF. This chain joins TRBV4-1 and TRBJ2-1; no definite D call. V lost 2 bases, J lost 0 bases, and 8 bases lay in between. The CDR3 has 15 amino acids. Germline V gene sequence: CDR1 MGHRA, CDR2 YSYEKL.

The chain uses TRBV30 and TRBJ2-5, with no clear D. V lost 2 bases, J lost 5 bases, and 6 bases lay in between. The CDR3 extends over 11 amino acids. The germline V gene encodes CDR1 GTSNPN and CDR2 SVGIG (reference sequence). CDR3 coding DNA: TGTGCCTGGAGTCATGCGGAGACCCAGTACTTC. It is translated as CAWSHAETQYF.

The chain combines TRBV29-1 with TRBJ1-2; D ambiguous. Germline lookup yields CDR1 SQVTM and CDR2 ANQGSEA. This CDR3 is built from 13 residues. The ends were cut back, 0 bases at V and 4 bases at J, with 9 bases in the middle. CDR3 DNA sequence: TGCAGCGTTGAAGATGGAGAGGCCTATGGCTACACCTTC. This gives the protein CSVEDGEAYGYTF. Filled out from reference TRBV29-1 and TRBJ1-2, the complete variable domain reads SAVISQKPSRDICQRGTSLTIQCQVDSQVTMMFWYRQQPGQSLTLIATANQGSEATYESGFVIDKFPISRPNLTFSTLTVSNMSPEDSSIYLCSVEDGEAYGYTFGSGTRLTVV.

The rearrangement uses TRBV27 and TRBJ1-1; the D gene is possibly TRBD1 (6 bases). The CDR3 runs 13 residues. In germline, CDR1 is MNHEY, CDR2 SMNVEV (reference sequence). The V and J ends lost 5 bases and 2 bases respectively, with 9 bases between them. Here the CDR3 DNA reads TGTGCCAGCAGTACAGGGTCAAACACTGAAGCTTTCTTT. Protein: CASSTGSNTEAFF.

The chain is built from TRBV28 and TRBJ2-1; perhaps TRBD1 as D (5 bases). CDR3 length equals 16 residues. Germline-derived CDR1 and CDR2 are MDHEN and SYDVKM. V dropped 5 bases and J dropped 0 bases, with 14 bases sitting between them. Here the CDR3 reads CASSTDTFFSYNEQFF. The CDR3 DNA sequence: TGTGCCAGCAGTACGGACACCTTCTTCTCCTACAATGAGCAGTTCTTC.

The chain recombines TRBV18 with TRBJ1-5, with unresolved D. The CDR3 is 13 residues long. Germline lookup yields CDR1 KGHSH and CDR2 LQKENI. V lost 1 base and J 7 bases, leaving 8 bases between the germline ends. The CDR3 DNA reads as TGTGCCAGCTCACCACAGAGAAGCCAGCCCCAGCATTTT. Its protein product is CASSPQRSQPQHF.

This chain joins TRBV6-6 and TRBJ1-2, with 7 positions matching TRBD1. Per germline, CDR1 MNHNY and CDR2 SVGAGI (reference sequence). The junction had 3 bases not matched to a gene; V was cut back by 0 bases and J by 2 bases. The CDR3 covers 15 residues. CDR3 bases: TGTGCCAGCAGTTACTCCTACAGGGGAAACTATGGCTACACCTTC. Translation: CASSYSYRGNYGYTF.

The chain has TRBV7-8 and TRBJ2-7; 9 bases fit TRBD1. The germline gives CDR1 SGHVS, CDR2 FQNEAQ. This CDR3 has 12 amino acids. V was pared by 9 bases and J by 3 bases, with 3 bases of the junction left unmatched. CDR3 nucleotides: TGTGCCAGTACAGGGGGCGGCTACGAGCAGTACTTC. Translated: CASTGGGYEQYF.

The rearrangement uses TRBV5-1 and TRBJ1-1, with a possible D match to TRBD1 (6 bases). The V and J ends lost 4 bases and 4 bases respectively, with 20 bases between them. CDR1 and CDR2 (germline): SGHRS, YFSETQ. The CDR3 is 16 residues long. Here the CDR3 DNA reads TGCGCCAGCAGCCGAGATACAGGGTACGATGGCACTGAAGCTTTCTTT. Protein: CASSRDTGYDGTEAFF.